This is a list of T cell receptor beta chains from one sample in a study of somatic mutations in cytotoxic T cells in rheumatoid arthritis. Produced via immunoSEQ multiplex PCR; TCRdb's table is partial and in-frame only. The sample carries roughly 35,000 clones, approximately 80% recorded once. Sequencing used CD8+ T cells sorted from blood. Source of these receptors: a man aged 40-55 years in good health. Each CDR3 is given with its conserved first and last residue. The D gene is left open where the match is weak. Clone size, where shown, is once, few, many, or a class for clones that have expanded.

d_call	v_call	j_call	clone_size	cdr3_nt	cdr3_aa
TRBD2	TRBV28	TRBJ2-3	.	TGTGCCAGCAATCTGGGAGGGTCGGCCACAGATACGCAGTATTTT	CASNLGGSATDTQYF
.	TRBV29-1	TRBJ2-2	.	TGCAGCGTTGAGGCCGTAGGGACCACCGGGGAGCTGTTTTTT	CSVEAVGTTGELFF
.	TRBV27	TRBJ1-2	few	TGTGCCAGCAGTTTAGAGTGGACAGACACCTATGGCTACACCTTC	CASSLEWTDTYGYTF
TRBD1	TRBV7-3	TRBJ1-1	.	TGTGCCAGCAGCTTGACAGGGGGGCACACTGAAGCTTTCTTT	CASSLTGGHTEAFF
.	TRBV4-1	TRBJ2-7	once	TGCGCCAGCAGCCAAGTGCATAGCGAGACCTACGAGCAGTACTTC	CASSQVHSETYEQYF
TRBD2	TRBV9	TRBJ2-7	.	TGTGCCAGCAGCGTAAGCGGGACGAGCTCCTACGAGCAGTACTTC	CASSVSGTSSYEQYF
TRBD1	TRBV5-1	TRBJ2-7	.	TGCGCCAGCGCCCACAGGGGCGAGCAGTACTTC	CASAHRGEQYF
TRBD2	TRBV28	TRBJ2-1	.	TGTGCCAGCAGTCCTCCGGGACTAGCCGATGAGCAGTTCTTC	CASSPPGLADEQFF
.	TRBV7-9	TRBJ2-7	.	TGTGCCAGCAGCTTTGGTACTAGCCCTTCCTACGAGCAGTACTTC	CASSFGTSPSYEQYF
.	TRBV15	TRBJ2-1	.	TGTGCCACCAGCAGAGATAAAGGACAGTCCAATGAGCAGTTCTTC	CATSRDKGQSNEQFF
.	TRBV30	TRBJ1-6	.	TGTGCCTGGGGTCCGCACCTCCACTTT	CAWGPHLHF
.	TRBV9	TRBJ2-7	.	TGTGCCAGCAGCGCCAACGACAGGAGGAACTACGAGCAGTACTTC	CASSANDRRNYEQYF
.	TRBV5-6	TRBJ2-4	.	TGTGCCAGCACCTCTGAACTAGCCAAAAACATTCAGTACTTC	CASTSELAKNIQYF
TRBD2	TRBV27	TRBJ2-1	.	TGTGCCAGCAGTTTTAGCGGGTACAATGAGCAGTTCTTC	CASSFSGYNEQFF
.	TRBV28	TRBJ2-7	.	TGTGCCAGCGGGTCCGGGACCGGAATTCCCGAGCAGTACTTC	CASGSGTGIPEQYF
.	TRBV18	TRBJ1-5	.	TGTGCCAGCTCGGGACGGGGGCACGATCAGCCCCAGCATTTT	CASSGRGHDQPQHF
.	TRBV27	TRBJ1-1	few	TGTGCCAGCAGCATAACAGGGTCCGCCACTGAAGCTTTCTTT	CASSITGSATEAFF
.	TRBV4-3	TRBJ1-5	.	TGCGCCAGCAGCCAGGGGCAGGTAAATCAGCCCCAGCATTTT	CASSQGQVNQPQHF
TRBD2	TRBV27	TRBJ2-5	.	TGTGCCAGCAGTTTCTCCGGGACTAGCGGAGGGCAGACCCAGTACTTC	CASSFSGTSGGQTQYF
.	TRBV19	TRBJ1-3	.	TGTGCCAGTAGTGAGTCAAACTCTGGAAACACCATATATTTT	CASSESNSGNTIYF
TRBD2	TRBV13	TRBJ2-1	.	TGTGCCAGCAGCCCCGGGACTAGCGGGAGCAATGAGCAGTTCTTC	CASSPGTSGSNEQFF
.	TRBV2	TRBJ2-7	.	TGTGCCAGCAGTGAATTAAGCGGAAAATCCTACGAGCAGTACTTC	CASSELSGKSYEQYF
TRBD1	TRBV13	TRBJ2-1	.	TGTGCCAGCAGCTTAGTGCAGGGGGTCAATGAGCAGTTCTTC	CASSLVQGVNEQFF
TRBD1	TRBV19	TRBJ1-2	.	TGTGCCAGTAGTATCTGGGACAGGAATGGCTACACCTTC	CASSIWDRNGYTF
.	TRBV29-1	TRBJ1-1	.	TGCAGCGTTCTGTCAGGTAGCGCGAACACTGAAGCTTTCTTT	CSVLSGSANTEAFF
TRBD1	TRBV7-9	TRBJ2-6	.	TGTGCCAGCAGCCCACAGGGGAATAGGGACTCTGGGGCCAACGTCCTGACTTTC	CASSPQGNRDSGANVLTF
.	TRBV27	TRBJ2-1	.	TGTGCCAGCAGTTTTGGGTTAAGCTCCTACAATGAGCAGTTCTTC	CASSFGLSSYNEQFF
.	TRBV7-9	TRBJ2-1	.	TGTGCCAGCAGCTCACCTCAGGACTCCTACAATGAGCAGTTCTTC	CASSSPQDSYNEQFF
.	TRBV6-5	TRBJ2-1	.	TGTGCCAGCAGTTACTCGATGGTTTACAATGAGCAGTTCTTC	CASSYSMVYNEQFF
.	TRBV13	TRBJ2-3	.	TGTGCCAGCAGCTCGGGCTTAAGTTCTAGCACAGATACGCAGTATTTT	CASSSGLSSSTDTQYF
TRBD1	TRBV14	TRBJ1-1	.	TGTGCCAGCAGCCAAGATCTCGGGACAGGCTTCACTGAAGCTTTCTTT	CASSQDLGTGFTEAFF
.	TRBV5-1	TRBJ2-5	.	TGCGCCAGCAGCTACCAAGAGACCCAGTACTTC	CASSYQETQYF
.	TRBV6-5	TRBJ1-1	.	TGTGCCAGCAGTTACTCGATCGGGCATTCAACTGAAGCTTTCTTT	CASSYSIGHSTEAFF
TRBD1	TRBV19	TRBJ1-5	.	TGTGCCAGTAGTATCGAATGGGACAGTAGCAATCAGCCCCAGCATTTT	CASSIEWDSSNQPQHF
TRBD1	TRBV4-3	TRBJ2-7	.	TGCGCCAGCAGCCAAAGAGCAGGGGGCCCCTACGAGCAGTACTTC	CASSQRAGGPYEQYF
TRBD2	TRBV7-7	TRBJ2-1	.	TGTGCTAGCAGCGCAGGACTAGCGGGAACCTACAATGAGCAGTTCTTC	CASSAGLAGTYNEQFF
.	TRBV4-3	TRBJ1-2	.	TGCGCCAGCAGCCAAGAAACTACCATGCATGGCTACACCTTC	CASSQETTMHGYTF
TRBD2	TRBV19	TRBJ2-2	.	TGTGCCAGTGCGCCCTTAGCGGGAGCTTCCGGGGAGCTGTTTTTT	CASAPLAGASGELFF
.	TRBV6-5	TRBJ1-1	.	TGTGCCAGCAGTCAGGGGTTTCTGAGCACTGAAGCTTTCTTT	CASSQGFLSTEAFF
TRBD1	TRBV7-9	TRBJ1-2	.	TGTGCCAGCAGCTTAAAACCGGGACAGGGGGCGAATGGCTACACCTTC	CASSLKPGQGANGYTF
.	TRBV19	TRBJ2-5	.	TGTGCCAGTGGGCCCACCGAGATTCAAGAGACCCAGTACTTC	CASGPTEIQETQYF
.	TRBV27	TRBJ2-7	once	TGTGCCAGCAGTTTCAGGGGAGGCGAGCAGTACTTC	CASSFRGGEQYF
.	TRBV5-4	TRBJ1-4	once	TGTGCCAGCAGCCGTGACGGGTCCCCACTGAATGAAAAACTGTTTTTT	CASSRDGSPLNEKLFF
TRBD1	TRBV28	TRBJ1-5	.	TGTGCCAGCAGTCCACTAGGGGGCAGCAATCAGCCCCAGCATTTT	CASSPLGGSNQPQHF
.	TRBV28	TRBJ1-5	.	TGTGCCAGCAGCCCGCCCGGGAATCAGCCCCAGCATTTT	CASSPPGNQPQHF
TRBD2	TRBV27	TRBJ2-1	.	TGTGCCAGCACAGGACTAGCGGGTTTCAATGAGCAGTTCTTC	CASTGLAGFNEQFF
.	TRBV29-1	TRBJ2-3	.	TGCAGCGTTGCCCCTGGGGAGATTACCACAGATACGCAGTATTTT	CSVAPGEITTDTQYF
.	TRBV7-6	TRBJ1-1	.	TGTGCCAGCAGCTTAGGAACGGCTCAAGACACTGAAGCTTTCTTT	CASSLGTAQDTEAFF
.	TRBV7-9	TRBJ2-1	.	TGTGCCAGCAGCTTAGGGACAGCCAATGAGCAGTTCTTC	CASSLGTANEQFF
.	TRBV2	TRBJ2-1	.	TGTGCCAGCAGTGAGGACGGGACTCTTAATGAGCAGTTCTTC	CASSEDGTLNEQFF
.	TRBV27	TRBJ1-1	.	TGTGCCAGCAGTTTATACAGGGCGGACACTGAAGCTTTCTTT	CASSLYRADTEAFF
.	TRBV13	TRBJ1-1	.	TGTGCCAGCAGCTTAGGAGGTCACGGCCCCAACACTGAAGCTTTCTTT	CASSLGGHGPNTEAFF
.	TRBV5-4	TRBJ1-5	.	TGTGCCAGCAGCTTGGGGGGAGAGGGTCAGCCCCAGCATTTT	CASSLGGEGQPQHF
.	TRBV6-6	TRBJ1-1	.	TGTGCCAGCAGTAAAGCAAGCGGGGCTTTCTTT	CASSKASGAFF